This T cell receptor (beta chain) appears in the sequencing data of a study of T-cell reconstitution after alpha-beta-depleted transplantation in children. After removal of 4 bases from V and 7 bases from J, the junction contained 4 bases not matched to a gene. This CDR3 is built from 14 residues. CDR1 and CDR2 from the germline V gene are SEHNR and FQNEAQ (reference sequence). Unique molecular identifiers featured in how the TCRbeta library was prepared. TCRdb ran MiXCR on the PCR reads and lists one entry per CDR3 protein. The sample has about 510,000 distinct CDR3 sequences, over 10% seen once. The origin of this receptor is a female patient aged 2-10 years who had a stem cell transplant for aplastic anemia, so the T cells may come from the graft donor. The sequenced sample was PBMCs, mostly from graft donor cells, obtained 180 days after TCRalphabeta/CD19-depleted stem cell transplant. The chain carries TRBV7-9 and TRBJ2-1; 10 nucleotides agree with TRBD1. CDR3 sequence (DNA): TGTGCCAGCAGCTGGAGGGACAGGGGAAATGAGCAGTTCTTC. Its translation is CASSWRDRGNEQFF.